One sample yielded the 30 T cell receptor beta chains listed below, sequenced in a study of CD8+ T cells in alopecia areata. Separation of pooled cutaneous lymph node cells was by sorting with CD4, CD8alpha, NKG2D, NKG2ACE and other markers. Extracted RNA was reverse transcribed, and the resulting cDNA served as sequencing template. The assay was immunoSEQ multiplex PCR, and TCRdb's table has in-frame clones only and misses some. Singletons are absent from the sample, which has about 270,000 clones. Sequencing was done on a sample of CD4+ T cells sorted from a lymph node. The receptor set was obtained from a C3H/HeJ mouse with alopecia areata. This strain's MHC haplotype is H2-k.

This clone was seen a handful of times. Gene names refer to mouse genes. The read ends 4 residues shy of where the CDR3 ends; the end is completed using the germline J gene. The chain couples TRBV13-1 to TRBJ2-1; 9 bases line up with TRBD1. The CDR3 totals 14 residues. The germline CDR1 and CDR2 sequences are NSHNY and SYGAGN. V lost 3 bases, J lost 5 bases, and 3 bases stayed unmatched. The CDR3 is CASSGRDRDAEQFF. CDR3 bases read: TGTGCCAGCAGTGGCCGGGACAGGGATGCT.

Only a few counts were recorded for this clone. The germline and genes are mouse ones. Coverage ceases 4 residues before the CDR3 finishes, and the germline J gene fills in the end. The chain couples TRBV5 to TRBJ2-1; no clear D gene. Germline CDR1 is LGHNA and CDR2 is YNLKQL (reference sequence). The length of the CDR3 is 14 residues. Trimming pared 0 bases from V and 3 bases from J, leaving 6 bases between. The part of the CDR3 DNA that was read is TGTGCCAGCAGCCAAGACTGGTCCTATGCT. Its protein is CASSQDWSYA. The CDR3 reads in full as CASSQDWSYAEQFF.

This clone was counted a few times. The genes are named according to mouse. The read ends 3 residues early relative to the CDR3; the germline J gene fills the gap. This chain connects TRBV13-1 to TRBJ1-6; D is possibly TRBD1 (5 bases). TRBJ1-6 is an open reading frame, and its role is uncertain. Per the germline V gene, CDR1 is NSHNY and CDR2 is SYGAGN. The CDR3 length is 13 residues. Trimming stripped 5 bases from V and 5 bases from J, with 8 bases between. The CDR3 protein is CASRDSNNSPLYF. The sequenced CDR3 bases are TGTGCCAGCAGAGACAGCAATAATTCGCCC.

About this clone: Mouse gene names and germline throughout. The missing CDR3 end, 4 residues past where the read stops, is filled in from the germline J gene. The chain uses TRBV1 and TRBJ2-1; a weak D match, TRBD1 (6 bases). This CDR3 is built from 16 residues. The V gene lost 0 bases and the J gene lost 0 bases, with 9 bases spanning the gap. Germline values: CDR1 NSQYPW, CDR2 LRSPGD (reference sequence). Here the CDR3 reads CTCSAEGHSNYAEQFF. The covered CDR3 bases are TGCACCTGCAGTGCAGAGGGACATTCTAACTATGCT.

This clone appeared a few times. Mouse germline and gene names are used. The CDR3 is cut off 4 residues early in the read; its end comes from the germline J gene. The genes are TRBV29 and TRBJ1-2; D may be TRBD1 (5 bases). CDR3 length equals 13 residues. From germline, CDR1 is MSHET and CDR2 SYDVDS. V shed 7 bases and J shed 0 bases, with 9 bases lying between them. CDR3 sequence: CASNQTANSDYTF. The sequenced part of the CDR3 DNA is TGTGCTAGCAATCAGACAGCAAACTCC.

This clone was observed a handful of times. The germline and genes are mouse ones. The read terminates 4 residues before the CDR3 end, so the remaining end is supplied by the germline J gene. The J gene is TRBJ1-1, the V gene TRBV19, with TRBD1 matching over 8 bases. The length of the CDR3 is 14 residues. CDR1 is FNHDT, CDR2 SITEND, per germline (reference sequence). The V gene end was trimmed by 4 bases and the J gene end by 4 bases; junction bases not matched to a gene: 6. The CDR3 protein is CASSPVRGPTEVFF. The CDR3 DNA, read in part, is TGTGCCAGCAGTCCCGTCAGGGGGCCCACA.

Note on this clone: Germline and genes: mouse. The read ends 4 residues early relative to the CDR3; the germline J gene fills the gap. The chain has TRBV13-1 and TRBJ2-5; 10 bases are shared with TRBD2. CDR3 size: 15 residues. Germline-derived CDR1 and CDR2 are NSHNY and SYGAGN. The CDR3 DNA, read in part, is TGTGCCAGCAGCCCATCCTGGGGGGGCGGTGAC. Translated: CASSPSWGGGD. The full CDR3 protein reads CASSPSWGGGDTQYF.

For this clone: Here the gene names and germline are mouse. The DNA ends 4 residues before the CDR3 does, and the rest of the CDR3 is filled in from the germline J gene. The chain has TRBV1 and TRBJ2-3, with D uncertain. Trimming stripped 1 base from V and 3 bases from J, with 5 bases between. In germline, CDR1 is NSQYPW, CDR2 LRSPGD (reference sequence). The CDR3 consists of 13 residues. The sequenced CDR3 bases are TGCACCTGCAGTGCAGGGGAGGCAGAA. It yields the protein CTCSAGEAE. The entire CDR3 protein is CTCSAGEAETLYF.

This clone was recorded a few times. All gene names here are mouse names. The read ends 4 residues early relative to the CDR3; the germline J gene fills the gap. V gene TRBV13-2 combines with J gene TRBJ2-1; 9 bases map to TRBD2. Germline CDR1 and CDR2: NNHNN and SYGAGS (reference sequence). The CDR3 is made up of 16 amino acids. V lost 2 bases to trimming and J lost 1 base; unmatched junction nucleotides: 4. Partial CDR3 DNA: TGTGCCAGCGGTGACAGGACTGGGGAGAACTATGCT. Residues: CASGDRTGENYA. The complete CDR3 reads CASGDRTGENYAEQFF.

This clone turned up a few times. The listed genes are named as in mouse. The read stops 4 residues short of the end of the CDR3; the missing end is completed from the germline J gene. The V and J genes are TRBV1 and TRBJ2-3; 9 nucleotides line up with TRBD1. Trimming cost V 1 base and J 2 bases; bases outside gene matches: 7. From germline, CDR1 is NSQYPW and CDR2 LRSPGD (reference sequence). The CDR3 has 17 amino acids. The CDR3 is CTCSAGGTGRDAETLYF. Incomplete CDR3 DNA: TGCACCTGCAGTGCAGGGGGGACAGGGAGGGATGCAGAA.

A note on this clone: Gene names and germline refer to mouse. The CDR3 is cut off 4 residues early in the read; its end comes from the germline J gene. The chain recombines TRBV13-2 with TRBJ1-1; 9 bases agree with TRBD1. From germline, CDR1 is NNHNN and CDR2 SYGAGS (reference sequence). The CDR3 is 16 amino acids. V dropped 1 base and J dropped 0; count of bases not matched to a gene: 4. CDR3: CASGDPGQGSNTEVFF. Incomplete CDR3 DNA: TGTGCCAGCGGTGATCCGGGACAGGGATCAAACACA.

Details on this clone: The genes are named according to mouse. The CDR3 goes on 4 residues after the read ends, and that part is filled in from the germline J gene. The chain couples TRBV5 to TRBJ2-5; a possible D gene is TRBD1 (5 bases). The CDR3 is made up of 15 amino acids. Trimming pared 0 bases from V and 2 bases from J, leaving 9 bases between. Germline CDR1 is LGHNA and CDR2 is YNLKQL (reference sequence). CDR3 bases read: TGTGCCAGCAGCCAAGAGAACAGGTTCCAAGAC. Its protein is CASSQENRFQD. The full CDR3 reads CASSQENRFQDTQYF.

This clone was detected only a few times. The genes are named according to mouse. The observed sequence ends 4 residues before the CDR3 terminus, with the missing tail filled in from the germline J gene. The J gene is TRBJ2-2, the V gene TRBV17; 8 bases fit TRBD2. CDR1 is MNHDT and CDR2 is YYDKIL in the germline V gene. Trimming removed 6 bases from V and 0 bases from J; junction bases left unmatched: 0. The CDR3 consists of 14 residues. CDR3 DNA, as far as it was read: TGTGCTAGCAGGACTGGGGCAAACACCGGG. Protein sequence: CASRTGANTG. From start to end, the CDR3 is CASRTGANTGQLYF.

A word on this clone: Genes here carry mouse names. The read terminates 4 residues ahead of where the CDR3 ends, so the germline J gene completes it. The chain recombines TRBV13-1 with TRBJ1-1; D is possibly TRBD1 (6 bases). From germline, CDR1 is NSHNY and CDR2 SYGAGN. The CDR3 is made up of 12 amino acids. The sequenced CDR3 bases are TGTGCCAGCAGTGGAGGGGGGGCA. Its protein product is CASSGGGA. The full CDR3 reads CASSGGGAEVFF.

This clone has more than one count but fewer than ten. Here the gene names and germline are mouse. The read comes to an end 4 residues before the CDR3 does, leaving the germline J gene to fill in the end. Other DNA variants within this sample encode the same CDR3. The gene calls are TRBV13-2 and TRBJ2-1, with 11 bases identical to TRBD1. From germline, CDR1 is NNHNN and CDR2 SYGAGS (reference sequence). Germline trimming cut 0 bases from V and 3 bases from J; bases unmatched to any gene: 2. The CDR3 sequence is 16 residues long. The sequenced part of the CDR3 DNA is TGTGCCAGCGGTGATGCGGGGACAGGGGGCTATGCT. Translated, it gives CASGDAGTGGYA. The entire CDR3 sequence reads CASGDAGTGGYAEQFF.

Comments on this clone: The genes and germline here are from mouse. The CDR3 end is not reached by the read, which stops 4 residues before it; the germline J gene fills it in. This sequence joins TRBV19 and TRBJ1-1; 7 bases align to TRBD1. Germline V gene lookup returns CDR1 FNHDT and CDR2 SITEND (reference sequence). The CDR3 sequence is 12 residues long. The chain's CDR3 is CASSLRQGEVFF. The covered CDR3 bases are TGTGCCAGCAGTCTCCGACAGGGA.

Details on this clone: Gene names follow the mouse nomenclature. The read ends 4 residues shy of where the CDR3 ends; the end is completed using the germline J gene. The chain carries TRBV1 and TRBJ2-2; the D gene is possibly TRBD2 (6 bases). CDR3 size: 16 residues. V was cut by 1 base and J by 0 bases, with 9 bases left in between. Germline CDR1 reads NSQYPW; CDR2 reads LRSPGD (reference sequence). Here the CDR3 reads CTCSAVLGTNTGQLYF. CDR3 bases read: TGCACCTGCAGTGCAGTTCTGGGGACAAACACCGGG.

For this clone: Gene names denote mouse genes. The CDR3 is cut off 4 residues early in the read; its end comes from the germline J gene. The rearrangement links TRBV13-1 to TRBJ1-1; D possibly corresponds to TRBD1 (6 bases). The V gene lost 0 bases and the J gene lost 2 bases, with 11 bases spanning the gap. Germline V gene lookup returns CDR1 NSHNY and CDR2 SYGAGN. This CDR3 has 15 residues. CDR3 region: CASSDARGSNTEVFF. The CDR3 bases that were read are TGTGCCAGCAGTGATGCCAGGGGTAGCAACACA.

A note on this clone: Germline and genes: mouse. The read comes to an end 4 residues before the CDR3 does, leaving the germline J gene to fill in the end. The V and J genes are TRBV5 and TRBJ2-7; 8 positions match TRBD2. This CDR3 has 15 residues. The V segment lost 5 bases and the J segment 0 bases; nucleotides outside the gene matches: 6. Germline V gene data show CDR1 as LGHNA and CDR2 as YNLKQL (reference sequence). CDR3 amino acids: CASSARLGSSYEQYF. The sequenced CDR3 bases are TGTGCCAGCAGCGCCCGACTGGGGAGCTCCTAT.

Ten or more counts support this clone. Gene names are mouse gene names. The read ends 4 residues before the CDR3 terminus; that terminus is restored from the germline J gene. Other nucleotide sequences from this sample produce the same CDR3. This chain connects TRBV13-3 to TRBJ2-7; 7 nucleotides match TRBD1. With V trimmed by 2 bases and J by 0 bases, 2 bases remained unmatched. The CDR3 covers 14 residues. Germline V lookup: CDR1 NNHDY, CDR2 SYVADS. The part of the CDR3 DNA that was read is TGTGCCAGCAGTGAGGGACAGAGCTCCTAT. This codes for CASSEGQSSY. The complete CDR3 protein is CASSEGQSSYEQYF.

This clone was seen more than once but under ten times. Mouse germline and gene names are used. Read sequence stops 4 residues before the CDR3 end, and the germline J gene provides the missing end. Additional DNA sequences in this sample encode the identical CDR3. This chain connects TRBV13-3 to TRBJ1-2, with TRBD1 identical over 9 bases. Trimming removed 5 bases from V and 3 bases from J; junction bases left unmatched: 5. CDR3 length: 14 amino acids. Germline assignment: CDR1 NNHDY and CDR2 SYVADS. The DNA read from the CDR3 is TGTGCCAGCAGCCCGGGACAGGGCGACTCC. Translation gives CASSPGQGDS. The entire CDR3 protein is CASSPGQGDSDYTF.

This clone turned up a few times. Germline and genes here are mouse. Read sequence stops 4 residues before the CDR3 end, and the germline J gene provides the missing end. Distinct nucleotide sequences in the sample also encode this CDR3. The gene calls are TRBV13-3 and TRBJ2-2; 8 nucleotides line up with TRBD1. Germline values: CDR1 NNHDY, CDR2 SYVADS. The CDR3 extends over 15 amino acids. Trimming removed 2 bases from V and 3 bases from J; junction bases left unmatched: 3. The CDR3: CASSEQGADTGQLYF. CDR3 bases read: TGTGCCAGCAGTGAGCAGGGGGCAGACACCGGG.

This clone was seen more than once but under ten times. The germline and genes are mouse ones. The CDR3 goes on 4 residues after the read ends, and that part is filled in from the germline J gene. V is TRBV13-1 and J is TRBJ2-1, with 10 nucleotides matching TRBD2. J gave up 0 bases and V 5 bases, and 2 bases lay outside the gene matches. The CDR3 is 15 residues long. The germline CDR1 and CDR2 sequences are NSHNY and SYGAGN. This CDR3 reads CASRTGGTNYAEQFF. Incomplete CDR3 DNA: TGTGCCAGCAGGACTGGGGGGACTAACTATGCT.

This clone came up many times. Genes and germline come from the mouse. The read gets to within 4 residues of the CDR3 end, and the germline J gene fills in the rest. This sequence joins TRBV13-2 and TRBJ2-7, with D unclear. The V gene's germline CDR1 is NNHNN and CDR2 SYGAGS (reference sequence). The CDR3 extends over 12 amino acids. The CDR3 bases that were read are TGTGCCAGCGGTGATATCAGATAT. Translated: CASGDIRY. The entire CDR3 protein reads CASGDIRYEQYF.

With respect to this clone: Each gene name is a mouse one. The CDR3 extends 4 residues past the end of the read, so its final part is completed from the germline J gene. The rearrangement uses TRBV1 and TRBJ1-2; TRBD1 might be the D (6 bases). The CDR3 covers 16 residues. Germline V gene sequence: CDR1 NSQYPW, CDR2 LRSPGD (reference sequence). Between the trimmed V and J ends, which lost 3 bases and 0 bases, there was a span of 14 bases. The covered CDR3 bases are TGCACCTGCAGTGCCGCCCGGGACAATGCAAACTCC. This gives the protein CTCSAARDNANS. The full CDR3 reads CTCSAARDNANSDYTF.

This clone was counted between two and nine times. Here the gene names and germline are mouse. Read sequence stops 4 residues before the CDR3 end, and the germline J gene provides the missing end. The chain links TRBV13-1 to TRBJ1-2; 12 nucleotides line up with TRBD1. Germline V gene lookup returns CDR1 NSHNY and CDR2 SYGAGN. This CDR3 is built from 15 residues. Incomplete CDR3 DNA: TGTGCCAGCAGTGGGCCCGGGACAGGGGGCTAC. This encodes CASSGPGTGGY. The entire CDR3 is CASSGPGTGGYDYTF.

This clone was counted only a few times. Each gene name is a mouse one. Read data end 4 residues before the CDR3 end; the end is taken from the germline J gene. This sequence joins TRBV19 and TRBJ1-2; 7 bases match TRBD1. Germline CDR1 and CDR2: FNHDT and SITEND (reference sequence). The CDR3 length is 14 residues. The J segment lost 4 bases and the V segment lost 3 bases, leaving 6 bases of the junction unmatched. The sequenced part of the CDR3 DNA is TGTGCCAGCAGTACCACAGGGGCGGGCTCC. It encodes CASSTTGAGS. The entire CDR3 is CASSTTGAGSDYTF.

This clone was seen a few times. The gene names given are mouse names. The CDR3 goes on 4 residues after the read ends, and that part is filled in from the germline J gene. The V and J genes are TRBV1 and TRBJ2-1; D might be TRBD1 (6 bases). Germline CDR1 is NSQYPW and CDR2 is LRSPGD (reference sequence). The CDR3 is 15 amino acids. Between the trimmed V and J ends, which lost 5 bases and 2 bases, there was a span of 13 bases. The DNA read from the CDR3 is TGCACCTGCAGTCCCGGACAGAATCACTATGCT. This codes for CTCSPGQNHYA. The whole CDR3 region reads CTCSPGQNHYAEQFF. Full variable domain (outside the CDR3, taken from reference TRBV1 and TRBJ2-1): VTLLEQNPRWRLVPRGQAVNLRCILKNSQYPWMSWYQQDLQKQLQWLFTLRSPGDKEVKSLPGADYLATRVTDTELRLQVANMSQGRTLYCTCSPGQNHYAEQFFGPGTRLTVL.

As regards this clone: Gene names and germline match the mouse. Sequencing ends 4 residues short of the CDR3 end; the germline J gene provides the rest. This rearrangement joins TRBV5 to TRBJ2-7, with D maybe TRBD1 (5 bases). There are 14 residues in the CDR3. Per the germline V gene, CDR1 is LGHNA and CDR2 is YNLKQL (reference sequence). This chain's CDR3 is CASSQDIGVDEQYF. The CDR3 DNA, read in part, is TGTGCCAGCAGCCAAGATATAGGGGTAGAT.

The sample holds a few counts of this clone. Gene names and germline match the mouse. The read terminates 4 residues before the CDR3 end, so the remaining end is supplied by the germline J gene. Other DNA sequences in the sample encode the same CDR3. The rearrangement joins TRBV31 to TRBJ2-3; the match to TRBD1 covers 8 bases. The CDR3 sequence is 15 residues long. From germline, CDR1 is GKSSPN and CDR2 SITVG. Trimming cost V 1 base and J 0 bases; bases outside gene matches: 3. Incomplete CDR3 DNA: TGTGCCTGGAGTCCCACAGGGGGGAGTGCAGAA. It is translated as CAWSPTGGSAE. The CDR3 reads in full as CAWSPTGGSAETLYF.